A selection of T cell receptor beta chains follows, all from one sample in a study of control samples from healthy donors and cancer patients. The repertoire was sequenced with immunoSEQ multiplex PCR; TCRdb's copy has only in-frame clones and lacks some. The sample has 75,000 to 100,000 clones, 82% seen once; the top ten hold 1.5% to 2.5%. Sequencing was carried out using blood. These receptor sequences come from a man aged 60-69 years in good health. Both conserved end residues are part of each CDR3. D genes are given only for firm matches. Clone size, where shown, is once, few, many, or a class for clones that have expanded.

J: TRBJ2-1; size: few; V: TRBV4-2; D: TRBD2; DNA: TGTGCCAGCAGTAGCCTAGCGGTCCCCTACAATGAGCAGTTCTTC; CDR3: CASSSLAVPYNEQFF
J: TRBJ2-1; size: -; V: TRBV2; D: TRBD1; DNA: TGTGCCAGCCAACAGGGGGCCAACAATGAGCAGTTCTTC; CDR3: CASQQGANNEQFF
J: TRBJ2-2; size: -; V: TRBV19; D: TRBD1; DNA: TGTGCCAGTAGTATTGGGACAGGGGGCACGGCCGGGGAGCTGTTTTTT; CDR3: CASSIGTGGTAGELFF
J: TRBJ2-1; size: -; V: TRBV7-3; D: -; DNA: TGTGCCAGCAGCTTAGGAACTAGCCCCTTGAATGAGCAGTTCTTC; CDR3: CASSLGTSPLNEQFF
J: TRBJ2-5; size: -; V: TRBV7-2; D: -; DNA: TGTGCCAGCAGCTTAGGGGGTAGGGGTGGAGAGACCCAGTACTTC; CDR3: CASSLGGRGGETQYF
J: TRBJ2-2; size: -; V: TRBV12-3/TRBV12-4; D: -; DNA: TGTGCCAGCAGTTTAGGGGCTCGCGGGGAGCTGTTTTTT; CDR3: CASSLGARGELFF
J: TRBJ1-6; size: many; V: TRBV28; D: -; DNA: TGTGCCAGCAGTTTAATCCAGAGGGGATCACCCCTCCACTTT; CDR3: CASSLIQRGSPLHF
J: TRBJ1-5; size: -; V: TRBV5-1; D: -; DNA: TGCGCCAGCAGCTTTTTCCCAGGGGACTTTGACAATCAGCCCCAGCATTTT; CDR3: CASSFFPGDFDNQPQHF
J: TRBJ1-1; size: -; V: TRBV21-1; D: -; DNA: TGTGCCAGCAGCAATGTATCCCACAGGGGAGGTACTGAAGCTTTCTTT; CDR3: CASSNVSHRGGTEAFF
J: TRBJ2-7; size: -; V: TRBV6-1; D: -; DNA: TGTGCCAGCAGTGAAGCGCTAGAAGGCTCCTACGAGCAGTACTTC; CDR3: CASSEALEGSYEQYF
J: TRBJ1-3; size: -; V: TRBV19; D: -; DNA: TGTGCCAGCCGGGCTGGGGACACCATATATTTT; CDR3: CASRAGDTIYF
J: TRBJ2-1; size: once; V: TRBV2; D: -; DNA: TGTGCCAGCAGTGAAAATCGACTCGGGATCTCCTACAATGAGCAGTTCTTC; CDR3: CASSENRLGISYNEQFF
J: TRBJ2-1; size: -; V: TRBV10-3; D: -; DNA: TGTGCCATCAGTGAGAACCTAGGACAGACATACAATGAGCAGTTCTTC; CDR3: CAISENLGQTYNEQFF
J: TRBJ1-5; size: -; V: TRBV6-5; D: -; DNA: TGTGCCAGCAGTTTGGGGAGCAATCAGCCCCAGCATTTT; CDR3: CASSLGSNQPQHF
J: TRBJ2-3; size: -; V: TRBV9; D: -; DNA: TGTGCCAGCAGCGTGGGGAGCACAGATACGCAGTATTTT; CDR3: CASSVGSTDTQYF
J: TRBJ2-1; size: -; V: TRBV10-2; D: TRBD2; DNA: TGCGCCAGCGGAGGGACTAGCGGGGCCAACTACAATGAGCAGTTCTTC; CDR3: CASGGTSGANYNEQFF
J: TRBJ2-7; size: -; V: TRBV15; D: TRBD2; DNA: TGTGCCACCAGCAGTCCGGGGCAGCGGGAGTTCGAGCAGTACTTC; CDR3: CATSSPGQREFEQYF
J: TRBJ2-7; size: few; V: TRBV6-1; D: TRBD1; DNA: TGTGCCAGCAGTGAAGGGACAGGGGTATCCTACGAGCAGTACTTC; CDR3: CASSEGTGVSYEQYF
J: TRBJ2-7; size: -; V: TRBV3-1/TRBV3-2; D: TRBD2; DNA: TGTGCCAGCAGCCAAGAAGGCGGGAGCGGTGAGCAGTACTTC; CDR3: CASSQEGGSGEQYF
J: TRBJ1-5; size: -; V: TRBV2; D: -; DNA: TGTGCCAGCAGTGAAACTAAGGGGGGACCCCAGCATTTT; CDR3: CASSETKGGPQHF
J: TRBJ1-4; size: -; V: TRBV11-2; D: -; DNA: TGTGCCAGCAGCTACGGCGGGGATGATGAAAAACTGTTTTTT; CDR3: CASSYGGDDEKLFF
J: TRBJ1-3; size: -; V: TRBV9; D: -; DNA: TGTGCCAGCAGCGTAGTCCCACAGGCTTCTGGAAACACCATATATTTT; CDR3: CASSVVPQASGNTIYF
J: TRBJ2-4; size: -; V: TRBV5-6; D: -; DNA: TGTGCCAGCAGCCCGGGGGAGAAGCGATACATTCAGTACTTC; CDR3: CASSPGEKRYIQYF
J: TRBJ2-7; size: -; V: TRBV5-1; D: TRBD2; DNA: TGCGCCAGCAGCCGAACCACTAGCGGGAGTCTTGTGTACGAGCAGTACTTC; CDR3: CASSRTTSGSLVYEQYF
J: TRBJ1-4; size: -; V: TRBV19; D: TRBD1; DNA: TGTGCCAGTAGTGAAACGGGACAGGGTGGTGAAAAACTGTTTTTT; CDR3: CASSETGQGGEKLFF
J: TRBJ2-4; size: -; V: TRBV27; D: TRBD1; DNA: TGTGCCAGCAGTTCCTCGGGACAGGGGTGGGACATTCAGTACTTC; CDR3: CASSSSGQGWDIQYF
J: TRBJ2-1; size: -; V: TRBV21-1; D: -; DNA: TGTGCCAGCGCTCGCCCAGGGGTTACCAACTACAATGAGCAGTTCTTC; CDR3: CASARPGVTNYNEQFF
J: TRBJ1-1; size: -; V: TRBV18; D: -; DNA: TGTGCCAGCTCCACCACGGGTGAGGCCACTGAAGCTTTCTTT; CDR3: CASSTTGEATEAFF
J: TRBJ2-7; size: -; V: TRBV5-5; D: -; DNA: TGTGCCAGCAGCTTTTCCGGGATCCGCGAGCAGTACTTC; CDR3: CASSFSGIREQYF
J: TRBJ2-6; size: -; V: TRBV7-6; D: -; DNA: TGTGCCAGCAACTATGGTGACGGGGCCAACGTCCTGACTTTC; CDR3: CASNYGDGANVLTF
J: TRBJ1-5; size: once; V: TRBV24-1; D: -; DNA: TGTGCCACCAGTGAAGATAATAGCAATCAGCCCCAGCATTTT; CDR3: CATSEDNSNQPQHF
J: TRBJ2-1; size: -; V: TRBV29-1; D: -; DNA: TGCAGCGTTGAAGGCCCGGAGCAGTTCTTC; CDR3: CSVEGPEQFF
J: TRBJ2-3; size: -; V: TRBV2; D: -; DNA: TGTGCCAGCAGTCAACCTATAGCTGTAGGGGTCACAGATACGCAGTATTTT; CDR3: CASSQPIAVGVTDTQYF
J: TRBJ2-3; size: -; V: TRBV10-1; D: -; DNA: TGCGCCAGCAGCCGCGACAGTTATAGCACAGATACGCAGTATTTT; CDR3: CASSRDSYSTDTQYF
J: TRBJ1-1; size: -; V: TRBV5-1; D: TRBD1; DNA: TGCGCCAGCAGCTCGGACAGGGCAGGGGACACTGAAGCTTTCTTT; CDR3: CASSSDRAGDTEAFF
J: TRBJ1-1; size: -; V: TRBV27; D: -; DNA: TGTGCCAGCAGTTTATTCAGGGGCCTGAACACTGAAGCTTTCTTT; CDR3: CASSLFRGLNTEAFF
J: TRBJ2-7; size: -; V: TRBV7-3; D: TRBD2; DNA: TGTGCCAGCAGCACCGATAGCGGGGGGAACTACGAGCAGTACTTC; CDR3: CASSTDSGGNYEQYF
J: TRBJ1-3; size: -; V: TRBV21-1; D: -; DNA: TGTGCCAGCAGCTCACGGGAAGGGACGGAAAGCTCTGGAAACACCATATATTTT; CDR3: CASSSREGTESSGNTIYF
J: TRBJ1-2; size: -; V: TRBV18; D: -; DNA: TGTGCCAGCTCACCGGACAGACAAAACTATGGCTACACCTTC; CDR3: CASSPDRQNYGYTF